This is a list of T cell receptor beta chains from one sample in a study of OX40 agonist ivuxolimab in advanced cancers. The method was immunoSEQ multiplex PCR; TCRdb's version includes in-frame clones alone and lacks a portion of them. The table lists about 38,000 clones, 89% of them singletons. Sequencing was performed on CD4+ or CD8+ T cells sorted from blood, taken in a trial of the OX40 agonist ivuxolimab. These TCRs come from an adult with an advanced solid tumor such as melanoma, head and neck, liver or kidney cancer. Both conserved end residues are part of each CDR3. The D gene is left open where the match is weak. A row's size may be missing; if present it is once, few, many or a size class.

CDR3nt	CDR3aa	d_gene	j_gene	v_gene	abundance
TGTGCCAGCAATACGGGCCTAGGGACCGGGGAGCTGTTTTTT	CASNTGLGTGELFF	-	TRBJ2-2	TRBV28	-
TGTGCCAGCAGTCCTGACACCAACTCCTACGAGCAGTACTTC	CASSPDTNSYEQYF	-	TRBJ2-7	TRBV7-2	once
TGTGCCAGCGGGCGGACAGGGGTCTACAATGAGCAGTTCTTC	CASGRTGVYNEQFF	TRBD1	TRBJ2-1	TRBV27	-
TGTGCCAGCAGTGAATGGCAGACCAGTAACTATGGCTACACCTTC	CASSEWQTSNYGYTF	-	TRBJ1-2	TRBV2	-
TGTGCCAGCAGCTTAGATCGTGTTCAGGTAGATACGCAGTATTTT	CASSLDRVQVDTQYF	-	TRBJ2-3	TRBV5-6	-
TGTGCCACGGGACAGGGCCTTATTGAAGCTTTCTTT	CATGQGLIEAFF	TRBD1	TRBJ1-1	TRBV30	-
TGCGCCAGCAGCTCGACAGTGCGGGACGAGCAGTACTTC	CASSSTVRDEQYF	-	TRBJ2-7	TRBV5-1	-
TGTGCCAGCACCAAGGGACTAGCCGGGGAGCTGTTTTTT	CASTKGLAGELFF	TRBD2	TRBJ2-2	TRBV6-5	-
TGTGCCAGCAGCCTCCGGGGCGGGCGGGTGCCAGATACGCAGTATTTT	CASSLRGGRVPDTQYF	-	TRBJ2-3	TRBV9	-
TGTGCCAGTAGTATAGGAGCGGGGGAATACGAGCAGTACTTC	CASSIGAGEYEQYF	TRBD2	TRBJ2-7	TRBV19	-
TGTGCCAGCAACCACAGGGGGCTGAACACTGAAGCTTTCTTT	CASNHRGLNTEAFF	-	TRBJ1-1	TRBV21-1	few
TGTGCCAGCAGTGGATGGGAGGACAGGACCCAGACTTTTAATCAGCCCCAGCATTTT	CASSGWEDRTQTFNQPQHF	TRBD1	TRBJ1-5	TRBV6-4	-
TGTGCCAGTAGTCCCGAGGGTTCCGATTCACCCCTCCACTTT	CASSPEGSDSPLHF	-	TRBJ1-6	TRBV19	few
TGTGCCAGCAGTGGCAGGGGGTATCAGCCCCAGCATTTT	CASSGRGYQPQHF	TRBD1	TRBJ1-5	TRBV25-1	-
TGTGCCAGCAGTGACCAGGGTGACACTGAAGCTTTCTTT	CASSDQGDTEAFF	-	TRBJ1-1	TRBV6-4	-
TGTGCCTGGAACCCCGGGGCCGAATGGGAGACCCAGTACTTC	CAWNPGAEWETQYF	-	TRBJ2-5	TRBV30	-
TGTGCCTGGGTAGACAGGGGGCGTACCTACGAGCAGTACTTC	CAWVDRGRTYEQYF	TRBD1	TRBJ2-7	TRBV30	-
TGCGCCAGCAGCCGCGGGACAGGGGGCTACGAGCAGTACTTC	CASSRGTGGYEQYF	TRBD1	TRBJ2-7	TRBV4-1	-
TGCAGTCGTCAGGTGATCTCTGAAGCTTTCTTT	CSRQVISEAFF	-	TRBJ1-1	TRBV20-1	few
TGTGCCAGCAGCTACGATCCTACTGGGACAGAAAATAATGAAAAACTGTTTTTT	CASSYDPTGTENNEKLFF	TRBD1	TRBJ1-4	TRBV11-2	-
TGTGCCAGCAGCGTAGGAGGGAGCACTGAAGCTTTCTTT	CASSVGGSTEAFF	-	TRBJ1-1	TRBV9	few
TGTGCCAGCAGGAACTACAGGGACGAGCAGTACTTC	CASRNYRDEQYF	-	TRBJ2-7	TRBV2	-
TGTGCCAGCAGCCCGGGACGGAACTACGAGCAGTACTTC	CASSPGRNYEQYF	-	TRBJ2-7	TRBV7-9	medium-sized
TGTGCCAGCAGCTTATATCCGGACTTAGGGGATGGCTACACCTTC	CASSLYPDLGDGYTF	-	TRBJ1-2	TRBV7-2	-
TGTGCCAGCAGCGCTGGTACCCTGAAGACCACAGATACGCAGTATTTT	CASSAGTLKTTDTQYF	-	TRBJ2-3	TRBV7-2	-
TGTGCCAGCAGTTTCGCGGGGGGGTTAAACATTCAGTACTTC	CASSFAGGLNIQYF	TRBD2	TRBJ2-4	TRBV28	-
TGTGCCAGCAGCGTAGCTACGGCGGCCCATAATGAAAAACTGTTTTTT	CASSVATAAHNEKLFF	-	TRBJ1-4	TRBV9	-
TGTGCCAGCAGTGAAGAGCGGGGAAGCGATACGCAGTATTTT	CASSEERGSDTQYF	TRBD2	TRBJ2-3	TRBV2	-
TGTGCCAGCAGCGCCACCCTCTGGGAAACGGAGACCCAGTACTTC	CASSATLWETETQYF	-	TRBJ2-5	TRBV9	-
TGTGCCAGCAGCCCTGGGGACAACACAGATACGCAGTATTTT	CASSPGDNTDTQYF	-	TRBJ2-3	TRBV11-3	once
TGTGCCAGCAGCGGCAGTAACACTGAAGCTTTCTTT	CASSGSNTEAFF	-	TRBJ1-1	TRBV9	-
TGCGCCAGCAGCCCAGGACAGGGAAGCTCCTATAATTCACCCCTCCACTTT	CASSPGQGSSYNSPLHF	TRBD1	TRBJ1-6	TRBV5-1	-
TGCGCCAGCAGCCAAGAAAATAATGAAAAACTGTTTTTT	CASSQENNEKLFF	-	TRBJ1-4	TRBV4-1	few
TGCGCCAGCAGTCAATCCCATTCACCCCTCCACTTT	CASSQSHSPLHF	-	TRBJ1-6	TRBV23-1	few
TGCGCCAGCAGCCAAGATTGGAGTATCTATGGCTACACCTTC	CASSQDWSIYGYTF	-	TRBJ1-2	TRBV4-1	-
TGTGCCAGCAAATCGGGGGGAACTAACTATGGCTACACCTTC	CASKSGGTNYGYTF	-	TRBJ1-2	TRBV7-9	-
TGTGCCAGCAGCGTAGGTGTTGGGGACAGCTATGGCTACACCTTC	CASSVGVGDSYGYTF	TRBD1	TRBJ1-2	TRBV9	once
TGTGCCACCAGCAGAGATGAACGAGGGTATCAGCCCCAGCATTTT	CATSRDERGYQPQHF	-	TRBJ1-5	TRBV15	few
TGTGCCAGCAGCTCAGGACTGAACTCTGGAAACACCATATATTTT	CASSSGLNSGNTIYF	-	TRBJ1-3	TRBV7-8	-
TGTGCCAGCAGCTTGGCTCTGGGGACCCAAGAGACCCAGTACTTC	CASSLALGTQETQYF	-	TRBJ2-5	TRBV7-7	-
TGCGCCAGCAGCAACCACAGGGAGCCTAACTATGGCTACACCTTC	CASSNHREPNYGYTF	-	TRBJ1-2	TRBV5-1	-
TGTGCCAGCAGCTTAAGGGTAGCGGGAAGCACCGGGGAGCTGTTTTTT	CASSLRVAGSTGELFF	TRBD2	TRBJ2-2	TRBV7-6	-
TGTGCCAGCAGCTTAACTCGGACAAAGCGGGGGGCATACGAGCAGTACTTC	CASSLTRTKRGAYEQYF	TRBD2	TRBJ2-7	TRBV7-3	-
TGCGCCAGCAGCCAAGATCTGCGGGGAGGGACTGGAAACACCATATATTTT	CASSQDLRGGTGNTIYF	-	TRBJ1-3	TRBV4-3	-
TGTGCCAGCAGTGTGACCCTTTATACTGAAGCTTTCTTT	CASSVTLYTEAFF	-	TRBJ1-1	TRBV6-5	-
TGTGCCAGCAGCTCCGGGGTAGGGACCGCGTACGAGCAGTACTTC	CASSSGVGTAYEQYF	-	TRBJ2-7	TRBV7-2	-
TGTGCCAGCAGTTACGGGGCTACTGAGCAGTTCTTC	CASSYGATEQFF	-	TRBJ2-1	TRBV6-6	-